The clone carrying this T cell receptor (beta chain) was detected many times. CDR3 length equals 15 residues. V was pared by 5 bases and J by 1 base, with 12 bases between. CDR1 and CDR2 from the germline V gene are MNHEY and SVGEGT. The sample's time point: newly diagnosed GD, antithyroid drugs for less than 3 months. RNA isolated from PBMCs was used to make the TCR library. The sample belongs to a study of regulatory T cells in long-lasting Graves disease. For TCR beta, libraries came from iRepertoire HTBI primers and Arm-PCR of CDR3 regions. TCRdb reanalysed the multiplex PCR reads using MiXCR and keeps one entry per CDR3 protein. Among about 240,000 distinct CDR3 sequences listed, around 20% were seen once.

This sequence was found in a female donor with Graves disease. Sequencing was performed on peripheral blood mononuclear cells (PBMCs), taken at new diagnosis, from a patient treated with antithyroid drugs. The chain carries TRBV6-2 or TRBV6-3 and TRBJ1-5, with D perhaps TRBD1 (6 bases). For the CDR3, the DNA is TGTGCCAGCAGTGTGGGGGGCATGAGCAATCAGCCCCAGCATTTT. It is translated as CASSVGGMSNQPQHF.